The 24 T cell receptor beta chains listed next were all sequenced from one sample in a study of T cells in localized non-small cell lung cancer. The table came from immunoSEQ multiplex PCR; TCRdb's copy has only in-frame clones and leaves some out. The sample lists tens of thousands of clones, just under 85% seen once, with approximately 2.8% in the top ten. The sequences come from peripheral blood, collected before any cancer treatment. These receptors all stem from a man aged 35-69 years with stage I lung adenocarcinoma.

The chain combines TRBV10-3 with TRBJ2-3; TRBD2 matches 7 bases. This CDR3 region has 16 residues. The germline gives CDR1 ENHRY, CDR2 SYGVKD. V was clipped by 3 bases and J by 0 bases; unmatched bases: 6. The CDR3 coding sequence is TGTGCCATCAGTGAATATAGCGGGCGTAGCACAGATACGCAGTATTTT. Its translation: CAISEYSGRSTDTQYF.

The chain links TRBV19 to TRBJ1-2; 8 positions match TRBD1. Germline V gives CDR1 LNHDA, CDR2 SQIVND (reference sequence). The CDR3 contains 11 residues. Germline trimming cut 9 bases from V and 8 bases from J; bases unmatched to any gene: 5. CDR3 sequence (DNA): TGTGCCAGCACGACAGGGGTCGGCTACACCTTC. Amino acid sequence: CASTTGVGYTF.

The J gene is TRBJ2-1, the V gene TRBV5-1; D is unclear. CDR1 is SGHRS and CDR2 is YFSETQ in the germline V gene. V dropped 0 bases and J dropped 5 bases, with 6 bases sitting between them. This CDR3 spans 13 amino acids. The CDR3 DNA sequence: TGCGCCAGCAGCTTGGGGATAGACAATGAGCAGTTCTTC. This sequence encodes CASSLGIDNEQFF.

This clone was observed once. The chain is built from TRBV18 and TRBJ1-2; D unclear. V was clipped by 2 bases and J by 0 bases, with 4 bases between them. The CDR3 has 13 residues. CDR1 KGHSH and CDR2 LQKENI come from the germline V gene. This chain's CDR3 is CASSPGANYGYTF. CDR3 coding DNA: TGTGCCAGCTCACCAGGGGCTAACTATGGCTACACCTTC.

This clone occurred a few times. The CDR3, as DNA: TGTGCCAGCTCATCCCTACCGACCTCCTCAAATGAGCAGTTCTTC. Protein sequence: CASSSLPTSSNEQFF. The chain recombines TRBV18 with TRBJ2-1; no reliable D call. V was pared by 5 bases and J by 7 bases, with 18 bases between. CDR3 size: 15 residues. Germline-derived CDR1 and CDR2 are KGHSH and LQKENI.

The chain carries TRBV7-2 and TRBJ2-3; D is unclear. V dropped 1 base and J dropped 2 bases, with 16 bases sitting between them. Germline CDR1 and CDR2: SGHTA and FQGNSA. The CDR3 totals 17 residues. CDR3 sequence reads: CASSLEGASTATDTQYF. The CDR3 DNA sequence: TGTGCCAGCAGCTTAGAAGGTGCCTCAACTGCCACAGATACGCAGTATTTT.

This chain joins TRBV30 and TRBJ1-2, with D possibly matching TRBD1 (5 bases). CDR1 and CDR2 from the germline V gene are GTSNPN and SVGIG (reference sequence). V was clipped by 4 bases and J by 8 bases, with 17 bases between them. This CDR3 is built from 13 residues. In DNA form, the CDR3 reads TGTGCCTGGAATTGGGCACAGGCCGTCGGCTACACCTTC. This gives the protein CAWNWAQAVGYTF.

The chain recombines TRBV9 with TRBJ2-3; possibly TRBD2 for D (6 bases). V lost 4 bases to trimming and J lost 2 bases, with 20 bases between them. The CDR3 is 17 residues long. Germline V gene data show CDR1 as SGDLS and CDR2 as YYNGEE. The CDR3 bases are TGTGCCAGCAGCCCCGGACCCGGGGGTCCTGCCACAGATACGCAGTATTTT. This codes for CASSPGPGGPATDTQYF.

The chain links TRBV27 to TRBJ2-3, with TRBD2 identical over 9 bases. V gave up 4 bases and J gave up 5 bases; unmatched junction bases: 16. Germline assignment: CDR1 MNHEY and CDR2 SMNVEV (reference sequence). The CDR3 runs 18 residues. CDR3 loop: CASSSPAVAGGPRDTQYF. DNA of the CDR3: TGTGCCAGCAGTTCCCCCGCCGTTGCGGGAGGGCCTCGAGATACGCAGTATTTT.

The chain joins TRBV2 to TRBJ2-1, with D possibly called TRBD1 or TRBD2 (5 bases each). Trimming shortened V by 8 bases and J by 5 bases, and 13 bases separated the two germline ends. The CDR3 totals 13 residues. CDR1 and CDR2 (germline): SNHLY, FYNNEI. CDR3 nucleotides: TGTGCCAGCTGGAGGCCAGGGAACAATGAGCAGTTCTTC. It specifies CASWRPGNNEQFF. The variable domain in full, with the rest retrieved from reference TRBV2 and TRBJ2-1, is EPEVTQTPSHQVTQMGQEVILRCVPISNHLYFYWYRQILGQKVEFLVSFYNNEISEKSEIFDDQFSVERPDGSNFTLKIRSTKLEDSAMYFCASWRPGNNEQFFGPGTRLTVL.

The CDR3 DNA reads TGTGCCAGTATTGGGACACTGAGAGAAGCTTTCTTT. Its translation is CASIGTLREAFF. The chain carries TRBV19 and TRBJ1-1; tentative D call: TRBD1 (6 bases). CDR1 is LNHDA and CDR2 is SQIVND in the germline V gene (reference sequence). V was pared by 7 bases and J by 8 bases, with 14 bases between. The CDR3 is 12 amino acids.

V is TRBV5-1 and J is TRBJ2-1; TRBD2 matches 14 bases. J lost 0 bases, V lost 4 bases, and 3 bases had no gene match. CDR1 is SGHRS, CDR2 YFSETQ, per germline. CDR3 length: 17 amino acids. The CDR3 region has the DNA TGCGCCAGCAGCGGGGGACTAGCGGGAGACTCCTACAATGAGCAGTTCTTC. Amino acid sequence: CASSGGLAGDSYNEQFF.

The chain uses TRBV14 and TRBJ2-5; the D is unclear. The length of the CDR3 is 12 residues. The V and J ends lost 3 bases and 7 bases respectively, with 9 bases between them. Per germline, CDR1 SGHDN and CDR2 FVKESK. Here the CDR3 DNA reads TGTGCCAGCAGCCAGTGGTACGGGACCCAGTACTTC. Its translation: CASSQWYGTQYF.

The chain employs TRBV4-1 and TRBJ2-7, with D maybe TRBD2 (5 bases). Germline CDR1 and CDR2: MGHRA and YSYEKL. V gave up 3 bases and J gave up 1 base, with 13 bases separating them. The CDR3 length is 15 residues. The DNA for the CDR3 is TGCGCCAGCAGCCACGGAGTGGAGGTTTCCTACGAGCAGTACTTC. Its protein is CASSHGVEVSYEQYF.

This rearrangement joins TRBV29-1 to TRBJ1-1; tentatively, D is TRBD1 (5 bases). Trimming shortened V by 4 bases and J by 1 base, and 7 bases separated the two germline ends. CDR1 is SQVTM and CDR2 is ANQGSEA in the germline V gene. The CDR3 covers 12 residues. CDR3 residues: CSVGRGNTEAFF. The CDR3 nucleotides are TGCAGCGTTGGGAGGGGGAACACTGAAGCTTTCTTT.

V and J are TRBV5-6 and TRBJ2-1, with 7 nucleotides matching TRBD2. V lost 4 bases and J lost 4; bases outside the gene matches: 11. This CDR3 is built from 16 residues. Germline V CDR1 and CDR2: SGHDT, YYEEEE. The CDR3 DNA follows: TGTGCCAGCAGCCTTACGGAGCGGGGAGGATACAATGAGCAGTTCTTC. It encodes CASSLTERGGYNEQFF. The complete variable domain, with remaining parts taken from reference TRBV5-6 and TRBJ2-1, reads DAGVTQSPTHLIKTRGQQVTLRCSPKSGHDTVSWYQQALGQGPQFIFQYYEEEERQRGNFPDRFSGHQFPNYSSELNVNALLLGDSALYLCASSLTERGGYNEQFFGPGTRLTVL.

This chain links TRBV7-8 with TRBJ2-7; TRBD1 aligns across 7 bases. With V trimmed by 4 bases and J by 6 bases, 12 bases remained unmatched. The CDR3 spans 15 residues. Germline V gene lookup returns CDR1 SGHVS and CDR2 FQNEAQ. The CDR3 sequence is CASSSGQEPLGEQYF. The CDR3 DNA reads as TGTGCCAGCAGCTCCGGACAGGAGCCTCTCGGCGAGCAGTACTTC.

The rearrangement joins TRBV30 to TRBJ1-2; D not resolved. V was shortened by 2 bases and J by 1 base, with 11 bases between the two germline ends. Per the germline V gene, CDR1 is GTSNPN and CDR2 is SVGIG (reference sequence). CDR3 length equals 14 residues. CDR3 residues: CAWSLQGLNYGYTF. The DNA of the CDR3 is TGTGCCTGGAGTCTCCAAGGGCTTAACTATGGCTACACCTTC.

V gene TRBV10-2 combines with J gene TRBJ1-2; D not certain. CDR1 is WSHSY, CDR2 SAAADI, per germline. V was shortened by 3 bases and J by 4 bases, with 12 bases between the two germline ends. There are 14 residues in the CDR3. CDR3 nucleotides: TGCGCCAGCAGTGATATGGCAGCGGGCTATGGCTACACCTTC. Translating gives CASSDMAAGYGYTF.

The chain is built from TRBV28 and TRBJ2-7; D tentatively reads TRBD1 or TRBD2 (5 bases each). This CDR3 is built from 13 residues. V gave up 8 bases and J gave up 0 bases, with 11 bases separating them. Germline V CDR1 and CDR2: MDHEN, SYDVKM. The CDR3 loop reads CASERGDSYEQYF. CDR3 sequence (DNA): TGTGCCAGCGAGAGAGGGGACTCCTACGAGCAGTACTTC.

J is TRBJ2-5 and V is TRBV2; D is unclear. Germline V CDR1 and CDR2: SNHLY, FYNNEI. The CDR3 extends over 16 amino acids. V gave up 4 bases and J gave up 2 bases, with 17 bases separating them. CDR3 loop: CASSGPVATRQETQYF. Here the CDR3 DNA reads TGTGCCAGCAGTGGGCCGGTCGCGACCCGACAAGAGACCCAGTACTTC.

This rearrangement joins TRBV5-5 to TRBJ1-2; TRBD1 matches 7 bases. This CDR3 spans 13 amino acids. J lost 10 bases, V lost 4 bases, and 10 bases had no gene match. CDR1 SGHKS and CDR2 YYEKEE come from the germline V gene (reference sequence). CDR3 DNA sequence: TGTGCCAGCAGCGGGGGGACAGAGAAATACTACACCTTC. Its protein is CASSGGTEKYYTF.

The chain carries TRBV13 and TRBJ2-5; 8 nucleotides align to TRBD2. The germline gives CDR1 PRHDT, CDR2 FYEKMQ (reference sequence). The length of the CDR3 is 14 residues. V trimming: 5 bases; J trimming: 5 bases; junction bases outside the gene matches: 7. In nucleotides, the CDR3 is TGTGCCAGCAGCCGAGCGGGAGCGGGGGAGACCCAGTACTTC. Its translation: CASSRAGAGETQYF.

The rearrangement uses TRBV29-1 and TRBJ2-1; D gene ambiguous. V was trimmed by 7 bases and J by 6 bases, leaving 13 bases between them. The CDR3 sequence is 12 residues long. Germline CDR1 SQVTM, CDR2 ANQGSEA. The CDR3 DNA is TGCAGCGCTACCCCTACCCTCAATGAGCAGTTCTTC. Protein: CSATPTLNEQFF.